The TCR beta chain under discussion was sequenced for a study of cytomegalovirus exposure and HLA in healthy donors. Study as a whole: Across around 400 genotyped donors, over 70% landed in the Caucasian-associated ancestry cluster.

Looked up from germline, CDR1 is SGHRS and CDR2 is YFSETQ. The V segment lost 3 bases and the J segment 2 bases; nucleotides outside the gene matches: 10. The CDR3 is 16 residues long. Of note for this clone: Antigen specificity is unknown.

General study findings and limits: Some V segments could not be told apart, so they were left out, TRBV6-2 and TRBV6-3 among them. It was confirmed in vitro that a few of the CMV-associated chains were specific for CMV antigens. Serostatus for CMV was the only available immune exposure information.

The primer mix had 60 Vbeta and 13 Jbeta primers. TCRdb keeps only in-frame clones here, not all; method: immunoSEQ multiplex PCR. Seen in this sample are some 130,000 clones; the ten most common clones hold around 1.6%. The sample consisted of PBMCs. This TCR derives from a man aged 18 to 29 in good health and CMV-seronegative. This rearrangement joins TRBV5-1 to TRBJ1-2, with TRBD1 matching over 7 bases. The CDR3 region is CASSSKMTGNNYGYTF. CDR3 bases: TGCGCCAGCAGCTCGAAGATGACAGGGAACAACTATGGCTACACCTTC.